These 26 T cell receptor beta chains were sequenced from one sample in a study of monozygotic twins with cystic fibrosis. Clones were sequenced by immunoSEQ multiplex PCR, and TCRdb holds only the in-frame ones, with some missing. This sample has 13,000 to 15,000 clones, with 75% to 90% found just once. The source material was blood. Receptors originate from a boy aged 5-17 years with cystic fibrosis.

The chain has TRBV6-5 and TRBJ2-7, with 9 bases fitting TRBD2. Germline CDR1 reads MNHEY; CDR2 reads SVGAGI. The junction had 6 bases not matched to a gene; V was cut back by 6 bases and J by 3 bases. CDR3 length: 14 amino acids. CDR3 coding DNA: TGTGCCAGCAGAGGGACTAGCAAATTCTACGAGCAGTACTTC. It yields the protein CASRGTSKFYEQYF.

This clone has just one count. A read error may account for a junction end that differs from germline. This rearrangement joins TRBV5-1 to TRBJ2-1; D is ambiguous. Germline loops: CDR1 SGHRS, CDR2 YFSETQ. The CDR3 totals 14 residues. The CDR3 sequence: CASRLVPSYNEQFF. In nucleotides, the CDR3 is TGCGCCAGCAGATTGGTCCCCTCCTACAATGAGCAGTTCTTC.

The chain joins TRBV28 to TRBJ2-7; a possible D gene is TRBD2 (6 bases). The V and J ends lost 4 bases and 0 bases respectively, with 13 bases between them. Per the germline V gene, CDR1 is MDHEN and CDR2 is SYDVKM. The CDR3 is made up of 15 amino acids. CDR3 region: CASSSAGLSSYEQYF. CDR3 DNA sequence: TGTGCCAGCAGTTCGGCGGGACTGAGCTCCTACGAGCAGTACTTC.

V is TRBV6-1 and J is TRBJ1-5, with unresolved D. The CDR3 spans 14 residues. Germline CDR1 MNHNS, CDR2 SASEGT. V lost 2 bases to trimming and J lost 7 bases, with 12 bases between them. Here the CDR3 DNA reads TGTGCCAGCAGTGAAAGCCCGAGGCCCCAGCCCCAGCATTTT. It yields the protein CASSESPRPQPQHF.

J is TRBJ2-3 and V is TRBV5-1; TRBD1 or TRBD2 may be the D gene (5 bases each). Germline lookup yields CDR1 SGHRS and CDR2 YFSETQ. This CDR3 spans 15 amino acids. Trimming left V 0 bases short and J 2 bases short, with 10 bases between. CDR3 coding DNA: TGCGCCAGCAGCTTGGGGGGGTCGGTCACAGATACGCAGTATTTT. It encodes CASSLGGSVTDTQYF.

V and J are TRBV30 and TRBJ1-2, with a possible D match to TRBD1 (6 bases). The CDR3 spans 11 residues. Trimming took off 5 bases at V and 2 bases at J, with 6 bases between the two ends. The germline CDR1 and CDR2 sequences are GTSNPN and SVGIG (reference sequence). CDR3 bases: TGTGCCTGGGGACAGAACTATGGCTACACCTTC. Its translation: CAWGQNYGYTF. Complete variable domain (other parts from reference TRBV30 and TRBJ1-2): SQTIHQWPATLVQPVGSPLSLECTVEGTSNPNLYWYRQAAGRGLQLLFYSVGIGQISSEVPQNLSASRPQDRQFILSSKKLLLSDSGFYLCAWGQNYGYTFGSGTRLTVV.

The V call is TRBV10-2, the J call TRBJ2-5; 7 nucleotides agree with TRBD2. The CDR3 consists of 12 residues. With V trimmed by 7 bases and J by 2 bases, 1 base remained unmatched. Germline V gene data show CDR1 as WSHSY and CDR2 as SAAADI. The CDR3 sequence: CASNSGQETQYF. CDR3 bases: TGCGCCAGCAATAGCGGGCAAGAGACCCAGTACTTC.

This chain uses TRBV13 with TRBJ1-6, with D unclear. V lost 5 bases and J lost 9, with 17 bases in between. Germline V gene sequence: CDR1 PRHDT, CDR2 FYEKMQ (reference sequence). The CDR3 spans 15 residues. CDR3 DNA: TGTGCCAGCAGCGGGTGGACTCCGGGAGGTTCACCCCTCCACTTT. It encodes CASSGWTPGGSPLHF.

The chain combines TRBV29-1 with TRBJ1-2; 9 bases are shared with TRBD1. Germline V gives CDR1 SQVTM, CDR2 ANQGSEA. This CDR3 has 13 residues. Unmatched junction bases numbered 11, after V lost 7 bases and J lost 8 bases. This CDR3 reads CSANRDRDDGYTF. CDR3 DNA sequence: TGCAGCGCCAACCGGGACAGGGATGACGGCTACACCTTC.

This clone has a handful of counts. The J gene is TRBJ2-7, the V gene TRBV18; a weak D match, TRBD2 (5 bases). V gave up 1 base and J gave up 5 bases, with 18 bases separating them. Germline values: CDR1 KGHSH, CDR2 LQKENI. This CDR3 region has 16 residues. The CDR3 reads CASSPRMAGGIHEQYF. As DNA, the CDR3 is TGTGCCAGCTCACCACGCATGGCAGGAGGTATCCACGAGCAGTACTTC. Combining the CDR3 with reference TRBV18 and TRBJ2-7 gives the whole variable domain NAGVMQNPRHLVRRRGQEARLRCSPMKGHSHVYWYRQLPEEGLKFMVYLQKENIIDESGMPKERFSAEFPKEGPSILRIQQVVRGDSAAYFCASSPRMAGGIHEQYFGPGTRLTVT.

This clone was picked up a small number of times. The V gene is TRBV30, the J gene TRBJ1-1; D remains ambiguous. The length of the CDR3 is 11 residues. CDR1 and CDR2 from the germline V gene are GTSNPN and SVGIG (reference sequence). The ends were cut back, 0 bases at V and 4 bases at J, with 3 bases in the middle. In nucleotides, the CDR3 is TGTGCCTGGAGTGTATCCACTGAAGCTTTCTTT. This gives the protein CAWSVSTEAFF.

The rearrangement links TRBV4-1 to TRBJ1-4; possible D gene TRBD1, 5 bases. The V and J ends lost 4 bases and 8 bases respectively, with 14 bases between them. The germline CDR1 and CDR2 sequences are MGHRA and YSYEKL. There are 14 residues in the CDR3. The CDR3 DNA reads TGCGCCAGCAGCCGACTCGGGGGGGACGAAAAACTGTTTTTT. Translating gives CASSRLGGDEKLFF.

This clone was seen a single time. This chain joins TRBV6-5 and TRBJ1-2; D unresolved. This CDR3 has 15 amino acids. Looked up from germline, CDR1 is MNHEY and CDR2 is SVGAGI. Trimming took off 3 bases at V and 3 bases at J, with 14 bases between the two ends. Here the CDR3 reads CASSYSGSHHYGYTF. The CDR3 DNA reads as TGTGCCAGCAGTTATTCCGGGTCGCACCACTATGGCTACACCTTC.

The chain links TRBV2 to TRBJ2-7, with TRBD1 as a possible D gene (5 bases). The CDR3 spans 15 residues. Germline V gene data show CDR1 as SNHLY and CDR2 as FYNNEI. Trimming removed 3 bases from V and 2 bases from J, with 14 bases in between. The CDR3 coding sequence is TGTGCCAGCAGTGATGATTTGGACACGACCTACGAGCAGTACTTC. It specifies CASSDDLDTTYEQYF. The entire variable domain, with the rest obtained from reference TRBV2 and TRBJ2-7, is as follows: EPEVTQTPSHQVTQMGQEVILRCVPISNHLYFYWYRQILGQKVEFLVSFYNNEISEKSEIFDDQFSVERPDGSNFTLKIRSTKLEDSAMYFCASSDDLDTTYEQYFGPGTRLTVT.

The chain links TRBV10-3 to TRBJ1-1, with D perhaps matching TRBD1 (5 bases). Trimming cost V 5 bases and J 4 bases, with 8 bases left between them. The germline CDR1 and CDR2 sequences are ENHRY and SYGVKD. The CDR3 sequence is 12 residues long. The CDR3 region is CAISLGGTEAFF. In nucleotides, the CDR3 is TGTGCCATCAGTTTGGGGGGCACTGAAGCTTTCTTT.

The V gene is TRBV28, the J gene TRBJ1-1, with 9 bases fitting TRBD1. V lost 2 bases and J lost 4; bases outside the gene matches: 2. This CDR3 contains 14 residues. CDR1 is MDHEN, CDR2 SYDVKM, per germline. The CDR3 loop is CASSLNRGPTEAFF. The CDR3 DNA is TGTGCCAGCAGTTTAAACAGGGGGCCCACTGAAGCTTTCTTT.

The CDR3 sequence is CASSLGRPAFF. The CDR3 bases are TGTGCCAGCAGCCTGGGACGGCCAGCTTTCTTT. V is TRBV2 and J is TRBJ1-1, with a possible D match to TRBD1 (5 bases). This CDR3 is 11 amino acids long. Germline assignment: CDR1 SNHLY and CDR2 FYNNEI. V was shortened by 6 bases and J by 10 bases, with 12 bases between the two germline ends.

The chain links TRBV28 to TRBJ1-5, with D uncertain. CDR1 and CDR2 (germline): MDHEN, SYDVKM. CDR3 size: 12 residues. V lost 9 bases, J lost 2 bases, and 8 bases lay in between. DNA for the CDR3: TGTGCCAGTCGGGGAGGCAATCAGCCCCAGCATTTT. It codes for CASRGGNQPQHF.

The CDR3 region is CASSLRAGSSYNEQFF. CDR3 DNA: TGTGCCAGCAGCTTAAGGGCAGGTAGCTCCTACAATGAGCAGTTCTTC. The genes are TRBV7-3 and TRBJ2-1; D gene ambiguous. Trimming pared 1 base from V and 0 bases from J, leaving 10 bases between. The CDR3 sequence is 16 residues long. Germline V gene sequence: CDR1 SGHTA, CDR2 FQGTGA.

This chain links TRBV30 with TRBJ1-3; D is undetermined. The CDR3 has 16 amino acids. Germline CDR1 is GTSNPN and CDR2 is SVGIG (reference sequence). The V end was cut by 1 base, the J end by 0 bases, with 13 bases between. The chain's CDR3 is CAWSGDVQSSGNTIYF. The CDR3 region has the DNA TGTGCCTGGAGTGGCGACGTTCAAAGCTCTGGAAACACCATATATTTT.

This sequence joins TRBV4-1 and TRBJ2-7; 8 nucleotides agree with TRBD2. With V trimmed by 4 bases and J by 4 bases, 9 bases remained unmatched. CDR1 is MGHRA, CDR2 YSYEKL, per germline. The CDR3 sequence is 15 residues long. The CDR3 loop reads CASSPGLVGRYEQYF. DNA for the CDR3: TGCGCCAGCAGCCCGGGACTAGTCGGCAGATACGAGCAGTACTTC.

The chain joins TRBV20-1 to TRBJ1-2, with no clear D. In germline, CDR1 is DFQATT, CDR2 SNEGSKA (reference sequence). The length of the CDR3 is 11 residues. The germline V and J ends were trimmed by 3 bases and 7 bases, with 9 bases remaining between them. The chain's CDR3 is CSASGVGGYTF. For the CDR3, the DNA is TGCAGTGCTAGTGGGGTCGGTGGCTACACCTTC.

This sequence joins TRBV4-2 and TRBJ2-2, with unresolved D. CDR1 and CDR2 from the germline V gene are LGHNA and YNFKEQ. V lost 2 bases, J lost 4 bases, and 17 bases lay in between. The CDR3 covers 17 residues. The CDR3 is CASSQFWQDTGTGELFF. DNA of the CDR3: TGTGCCAGCAGCCAATTTTGGCAGGATACCGGCACCGGGGAGCTGTTTTTT.

The V gene is TRBV4-1, the J gene TRBJ2-1; tentatively, D is TRBD2 (6 bases). V lost 1 base, J lost 6 bases, and 16 bases lay in between. The V gene's germline CDR1 is MGHRA and CDR2 YSYEKL. The CDR3 is 16 amino acids. CDR3 coding DNA: TGCGCCAGCAGCCAAGGGCCCCCTAGGAGGGGCAATGAGCAGTTCTTC. It translates to CASSQGPPRRGNEQFF.

This chain joins TRBV11-2 and TRBJ2-1; D is perhaps TRBD2 (6 bases). Germline loops: CDR1 SGHAT, CDR2 FQNNGV. Trimming took off 5 bases at V and 4 bases at J, with 9 bases between the two ends. The CDR3 has 13 amino acids. CDR3 sequence (DNA): TGTGCCAGCAGCCCTGGGACTTACAATGAGCAGTTCTTC. This encodes CASSPGTYNEQFF.

The chain employs TRBV11-2 and TRBJ1-1; tentatively, D is TRBD1 (6 bases). Trimming cost V 4 bases and J 1 base, with 13 bases left between them. CDR1 and CDR2 from the germline V gene are SGHAT and FQNNGV. This CDR3 has 15 residues. The CDR3 loop is CASSSIQGKNTEAFF. The CDR3 bases are TGTGCCAGCAGCTCCATCCAGGGGAAGAACACTGAAGCTTTCTTT.